This note documents a single T cell receptor (beta chain) sequence. The assay was immunoSEQ multiplex PCR, and TCRdb's table has in-frame clones only and misses some. The sample lists fewer than 300,000 clones; roughly 85% were seen once. The CDR3 is 11 amino acids. The V and J ends lost 8 bases and 10 bases respectively, with 11 bases between them. The data were obtained in a study of blood T cell repertoires in COVID-19. Study context: Samples representing acute and convalescent COVID-19 were sourced from the United States, Italy and Spain. Nucleic acid was either cDNA or gDNA, and it came from T cells, B-cell-depleted T cells, or PBMCs.

The sample taken for sequencing was peripheral blood. The chain links TRBV12-3 or TRBV12-4 to TRBJ1-4, with D maybe TRBD1 (6 bases). The origin of this receptor is a man between 45 and 60 years old with active or convalescent COVID-19. The CDR3 region has the DNA TGTGCCAGCGGAGGGGGGGGAAAACTGTTTTTT. It yields the protein CASGGGGKLFF.